The present entry profiles one T cell receptor (beta chain) with its context. The data are from a study of blood T cell repertoires in COVID-19. Using immunoSEQ multiplex PCR, the repertoire was profiled, and TCRdb retains in-frame clones only, with some absent. The table includes 90,000 to 100,000 clones, approximately 82% detected once. This receptor was obtained from a man in his sixties or seventies with acute or convalescent COVID-19. The source material was peripheral blood.

Here the CDR3 reads CASRTGSGNTIYF. The DNA of the CDR3 is TGCGCCAGCCGGACAGGGTCTGGAAACACCATATATTTT. The rearrangement links TRBV10-2 to TRBJ1-3, with 8 bases lining up with TRBD1. Germline V gives CDR1 WSHSY, CDR2 SAAADI. CDR3 length: 13 amino acids. The V and J ends lost 8 bases and 1 base, in that order; junction bases with no gene match: 1.